The clone carrying this TCR beta chain was seen a few times. Antigen specificity is unknown. The CDR3 has 13 residues. Trimming took 5 bases from V and 2 from J, leaving 9 bases between them. Germline-derived CDR1 and CDR2 are KGHDR and SFDVKD. The sample belongs to a study of blood T cells in healthy people across ages. Findings and caveats of the study: In these data, TCR beta diversity tracked strongly with naive T cell percentage.

Combining a sample-barcoded 5' primer with a J-beta primer mix, a second PCR ran for about 7 to 12 cycles. Every sample gave at least 3 million paired-end reads containing CDR3. TCRdb reprocessed the 5' RACE reads with MiXCR, giving one entry per CDR3 protein. The sample shows some 1.5 million distinct CDR3 sequences, roughly 43% of them seen only once. Sequenced material: blood. The chain uses TRBV24-1 and TRBJ2-7; weak D call: TRBD2 (5 bases). The origin of this receptor is a woman aged 18-30 years in good health. This CDR3 reads CATSGAGTYEQYF. The CDR3 bases are TGTGCCACCAGTGGGGCGGGCACCTACGAGCAGTACTTC.